Described below is a single TCR beta chain sequence and its context. What antigen it recognizes has not been identified. The sample holds no much larger clone one base away, and base qualities are not on file. Receptor libraries were prepared by the immunoSEQ multiplex PCR assay. TCRdb limited this immuneACCESS table to in-frame rearrangements with V and J called. A share of clones is missing; checked studies link under half to unresolved V genes, and the rest is unexplained. Counted in this sample were over 100,000 clones; more than 90% of them appeared once. 5.5% of the sample goes to the ten largest clones. The CDR3 has 16 amino acids, counting the end cysteine and phenylalanine. The CDR3 DNA has 48 bases and is translated from base 1. V is pruned by 5 bases and J by 0 bases, leaving 2 bases of the junction without a gene match. The germline V gene (reference sequence) yields SEHNR for CDR1 and FQNEAQ for CDR2.

This record comes from a study of control samples from healthy donors and cancer patients (TCRdb year 2020). The origin of this receptor is a man aged 18 to 29 in good health. The receptor chain draws on TRBV7-9 and TRBJ2-2; the junction holds 11 bases that match TRBD2. Material for sequencing was blood. At the DNA level, the sequence is TGTGCCAGCAGCAAGGGACTAGCGGCGAACACCGGGGAGCTGTTTTTT. Translation gives CASSKGLAANTGELFF.